The rows below give T cell receptor beta chains drawn from one sample of a study of blood T cell repertoires in COVID-19. Sequencing was performed with immunoSEQ multiplex PCR; in TCRdb, only in-frame clones are kept and a portion is missing. The sample lists around 130,000 clones, 85% occurring once. The sample comprised peripheral blood. Every receptor here comes from a man aged 55 to 69 with acute or convalescent COVID-19. Each CDR3 is given with its conserved first and last residue. Each record gives: V gene, clone size, D gene, J gene, CDR3 protein, CDR3 DNA. D genes are given only for firm matches. Clone size is shown for a subset of rows, as once, few, many or a class of expanded clone.

V gene: TRBV14
clone size: few
D gene: NA
J gene: TRBJ1-1
CDR3 protein: CASSHRFIAEAFF
CDR3 DNA: TGTGCCAGCAGCCACCGTTTTATAGCTGAAGCTTTCTTT

V gene: TRBV6-5
clone size: NA
D gene: NA
J gene: TRBJ1-1
CDR3 protein: CASSSSSEAFF
CDR3 DNA: TGTGCCAGCAGTTCCTCCTCTGAAGCTTTCTTT

V gene: TRBV19
clone size: NA
D gene: NA
J gene: TRBJ1-5
CDR3 protein: CASSRGVVRDQPQHF
CDR3 DNA: TGTGCCAGTAGTCGGGGGGTCGTGAGGGATCAGCCCCAGCATTTT

V gene: TRBV2
clone size: NA
D gene: TRBD2
J gene: TRBJ2-2
CDR3 protein: CASREGANTGELFF
CDR3 DNA: TGTGCCAGCCGGGAGGGGGCGAACACCGGGGAGCTGTTTTTT

V gene: TRBV27
clone size: NA
D gene: NA
J gene: TRBJ2-7
CDR3 protein: CASSLQHQPYEQYF
CDR3 DNA: TGTGCCAGCAGTTTACAACACCAACCCTACGAGCAGTACTTC

V gene: TRBV28
clone size: NA
D gene: TRBD1
J gene: TRBJ2-1
CDR3 protein: CASTGEDRGNEQFF
CDR3 DNA: TGTGCCAGCACCGGGGAGGACAGGGGGAATGAGCAGTTCTTC

V gene: TRBV7-8
clone size: NA
D gene: NA
J gene: TRBJ2-7
CDR3 protein: CASTISRGGGEAYEQYF
CDR3 DNA: TGTGCCAGCACCATAAGTAGGGGAGGCGGGGAGGCCTACGAGCAGTACTTC

V gene: TRBV9
clone size: NA
D gene: TRBD2
J gene: TRBJ2-5
CDR3 protein: CASSSHGTSGGRQETQYF
CDR3 DNA: TGTGCCAGCAGCTCACACGGGACTAGCGGGGGCAGGCAAGAGACCCAGTACTTC

V gene: TRBV29-1
clone size: NA
D gene: TRBD2
J gene: TRBJ2-2
CDR3 protein: CSVPGLAGRGELFF
CDR3 DNA: TGCAGCGTGCCGGGACTAGCGGGTCGAGGGGAGCTGTTTTTT

V gene: TRBV11-2
clone size: NA
D gene: NA
J gene: TRBJ1-2
CDR3 protein: CASSQGGSDYGYTF
CDR3 DNA: TGTGCCAGCAGCCAGGGCGGCAGTGACTATGGCTACACCTTC

V gene: TRBV6-2/TRBV6-3
clone size: NA
D gene: NA
J gene: TRBJ2-1
CDR3 protein: CASSYSTAGNEQFF
CDR3 DNA: TGTGCCAGCAGTTACTCGACGGCGGGGAATGAGCAGTTCTTC

V gene: TRBV11-3
clone size: NA
D gene: NA
J gene: TRBJ2-5
CDR3 protein: CASSLGGDFQETQYF
CDR3 DNA: TGTGCCAGCAGCTTAGGGGGAGACTTCCAAGAGACCCAGTACTTC